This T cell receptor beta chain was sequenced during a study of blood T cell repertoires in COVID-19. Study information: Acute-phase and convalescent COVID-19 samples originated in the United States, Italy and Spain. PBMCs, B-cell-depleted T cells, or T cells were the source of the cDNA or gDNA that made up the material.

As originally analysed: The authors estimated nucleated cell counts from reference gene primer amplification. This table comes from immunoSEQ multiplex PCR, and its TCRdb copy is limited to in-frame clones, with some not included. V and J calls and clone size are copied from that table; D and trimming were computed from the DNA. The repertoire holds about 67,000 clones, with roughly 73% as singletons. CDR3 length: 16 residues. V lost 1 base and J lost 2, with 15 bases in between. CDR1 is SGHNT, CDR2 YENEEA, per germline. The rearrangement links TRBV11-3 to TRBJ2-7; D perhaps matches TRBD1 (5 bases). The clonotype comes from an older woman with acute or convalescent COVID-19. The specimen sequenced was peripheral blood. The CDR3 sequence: CASSLVSHRLPYEQYF. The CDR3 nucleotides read TGTGCCAGCAGCTTAGTCAGCCACAGGTTACCCTACGAGCAGTACTTC.